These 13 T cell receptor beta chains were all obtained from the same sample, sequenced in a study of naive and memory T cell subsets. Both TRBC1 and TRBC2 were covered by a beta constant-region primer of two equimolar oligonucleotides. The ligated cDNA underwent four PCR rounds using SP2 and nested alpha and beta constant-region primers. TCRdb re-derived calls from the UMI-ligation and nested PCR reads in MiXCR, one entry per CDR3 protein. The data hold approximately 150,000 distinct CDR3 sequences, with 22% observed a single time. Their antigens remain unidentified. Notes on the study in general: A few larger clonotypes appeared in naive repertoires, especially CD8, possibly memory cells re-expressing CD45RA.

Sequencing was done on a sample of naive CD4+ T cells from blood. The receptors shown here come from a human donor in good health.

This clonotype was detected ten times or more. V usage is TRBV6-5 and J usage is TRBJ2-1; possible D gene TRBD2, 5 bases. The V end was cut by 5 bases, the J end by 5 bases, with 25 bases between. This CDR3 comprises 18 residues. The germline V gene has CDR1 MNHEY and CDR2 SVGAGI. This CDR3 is CASSPQMFRDASHNEQFF. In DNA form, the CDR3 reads TGTGCCAGCAGTCCGCAAATGTTTCGGGATGCGTCCCACAATGAGCAGTTCTTC.

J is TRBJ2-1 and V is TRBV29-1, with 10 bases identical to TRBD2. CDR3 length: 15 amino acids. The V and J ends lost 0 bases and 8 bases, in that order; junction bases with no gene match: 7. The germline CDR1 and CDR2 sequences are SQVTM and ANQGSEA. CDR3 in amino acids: CSVEESSGRWDEQFF. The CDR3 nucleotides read TGCAGCGTTGAAGAATCTAGCGGGAGATGGGATGAGCAGTTCTTC.

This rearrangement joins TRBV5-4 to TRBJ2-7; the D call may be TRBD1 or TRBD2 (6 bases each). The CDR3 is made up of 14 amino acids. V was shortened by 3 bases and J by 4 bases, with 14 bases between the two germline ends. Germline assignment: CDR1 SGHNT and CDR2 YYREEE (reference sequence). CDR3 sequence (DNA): TGTGCCAGCAGCTCCGGGGGCCAGAAATACGAGCAGTACTTC. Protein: CASSSGGQKYEQYF.

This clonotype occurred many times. CDR3 sequence: CASSSGFTGELFF. Here the CDR3 DNA reads TGTGCCAGCAGTTCAGGTTTCACCGGGGAGCTGTTTTTT. The chain has TRBV28 and TRBJ2-2; D gene unclear. Germline CDR1 reads MDHEN; CDR2 reads SYDVKM. The CDR3 has 13 residues. Trimming pared 4 bases from V and 4 bases from J, leaving 7 bases between.

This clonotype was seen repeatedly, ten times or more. The CDR3 here is CASSRSTSGTDTQYF. The CDR3 DNA is TGTGCCAGCAGCCGATCGACTAGCGGCACAGATACGCAGTATTTT. The chain has TRBV7-3 and TRBJ2-3; 8 bases map to TRBD2. The CDR3 sequence is 15 residues long. Germline V lookup: CDR1 SGHTA, CDR2 FQGTGA. V was clipped by 5 bases and J by 1 base; unmatched bases: 5.

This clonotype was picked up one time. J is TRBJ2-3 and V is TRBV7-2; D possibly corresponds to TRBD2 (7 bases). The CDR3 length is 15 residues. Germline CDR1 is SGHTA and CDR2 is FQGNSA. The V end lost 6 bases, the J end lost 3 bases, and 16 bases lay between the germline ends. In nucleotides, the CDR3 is TGTGCCAGCAGTTACATGGGAGGGGGGACAGATACGCAGTATTTT. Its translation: CASSYMGGGTDTQYF.

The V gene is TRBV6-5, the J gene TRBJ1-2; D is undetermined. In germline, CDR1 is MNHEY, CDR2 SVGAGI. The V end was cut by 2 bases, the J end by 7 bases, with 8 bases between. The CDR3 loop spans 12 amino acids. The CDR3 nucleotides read TGTGCCAGCAGTTACGAGGGAATTGGCTACACCTTC. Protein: CASSYEGIGYTF.

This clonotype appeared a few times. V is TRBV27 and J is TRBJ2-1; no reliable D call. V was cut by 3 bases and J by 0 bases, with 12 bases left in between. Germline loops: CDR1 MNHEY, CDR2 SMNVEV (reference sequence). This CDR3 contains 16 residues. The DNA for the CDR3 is TGTGCCAGCAGTTTTATGGATTATAGCTCCTACAATGAGCAGTTCTTC. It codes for CASSFMDYSSYNEQFF.

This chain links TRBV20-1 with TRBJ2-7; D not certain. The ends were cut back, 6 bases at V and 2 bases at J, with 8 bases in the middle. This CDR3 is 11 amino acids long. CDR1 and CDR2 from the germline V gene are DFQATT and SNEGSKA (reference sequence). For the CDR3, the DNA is TGCAGTGCAGACACAGCCTACGAGCAGTACTTC. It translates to CSADTAYEQYF.

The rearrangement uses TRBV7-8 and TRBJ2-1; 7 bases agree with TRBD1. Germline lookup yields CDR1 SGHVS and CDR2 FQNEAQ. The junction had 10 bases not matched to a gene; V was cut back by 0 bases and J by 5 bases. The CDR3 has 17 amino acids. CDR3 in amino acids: CASSLAQIRDSNNEQFF. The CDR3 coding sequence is TGTGCCAGCAGCTTAGCGCAGATCAGGGACAGCAACAATGAGCAGTTCTTC.

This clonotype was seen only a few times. The CDR3 coding sequence is TGCAGTGCTGTAAGCGGACCAAATAGGGAGACCCAGTACTTC. It is translated as CSAVSGPNRETQYF. The genes are TRBV20-1 and TRBJ2-5, with a tentative D call TRBD2 (5 bases). Looked up from germline, CDR1 is DFQATT and CDR2 is SNEGSKA (reference sequence). The V gene lost 5 bases and the J gene lost 5 bases, with 18 bases spanning the gap. This CDR3 comprises 14 residues.

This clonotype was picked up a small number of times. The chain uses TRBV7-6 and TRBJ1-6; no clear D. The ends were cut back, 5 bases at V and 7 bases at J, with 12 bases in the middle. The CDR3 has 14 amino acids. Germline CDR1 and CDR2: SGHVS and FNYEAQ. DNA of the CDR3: TGTGCCAGCAGCCTCCGGGCCCAAAATTCACCCCTCCACTTT. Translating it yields CASSLRAQNSPLHF.

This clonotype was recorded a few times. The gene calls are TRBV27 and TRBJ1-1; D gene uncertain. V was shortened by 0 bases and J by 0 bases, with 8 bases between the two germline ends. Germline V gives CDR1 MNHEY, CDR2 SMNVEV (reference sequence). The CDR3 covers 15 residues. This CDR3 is CASSLSPFLNTEAFF. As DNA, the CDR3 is TGTGCCAGCAGTTTATCACCGTTCTTGAACACTGAAGCTTTCTTT.